This TCR beta chain was sequenced during a study of T cell repertoires in cytomegalovirus infection. TCRdb reprocessed the reads with MiXCR, giving one entry per CDR3 protein. The sample holds 700,000 to 900,000 distinct CDR3 sequences, 25% to 30% seen once. Concerning this clonotype itself: Its antigen is currently unknown.

The J segment lost 15 bases and the V segment lost 7 bases, leaving 12 bases of the junction unmatched. Looked up from germline, CDR1 is SNHLY and CDR2 is FYNNEI. The CDR3 loop spans 12 amino acids. Study-level points and caveats: Cumulative public TCR beta family frequency identified carriers of CMV plus the relevant HLA.

The genes are TRBV2 and TRBJ2-4, with TRBD1 matching over 7 bases. Specimen: cultured CD8+ T cells from PBMCs, collected from culture after CMV antigen stimulation. The receptor was derived from a human donor in good health (CMV status not recorded). Some clones in this sample may be carry-over from other donors' samples. In DNA, the CDR3 is TGTGCCAGCACGGGACAGCGCGGGCTTGGGTACTTC. It yields the protein CASTGQRGLGYF. The whole variable domain, filled in from reference TRBV2 and TRBJ2-4, reads EPEVTQTPSHQVTQMGQEVILRCVPISNHLYFYWYRQILGQKVEFLVSFYNNEISEKSEIFDDQFSVERPDGSNFTLKIRSTKLEDSAMYFCASTGQRGLGYFGAGTRLSVL.